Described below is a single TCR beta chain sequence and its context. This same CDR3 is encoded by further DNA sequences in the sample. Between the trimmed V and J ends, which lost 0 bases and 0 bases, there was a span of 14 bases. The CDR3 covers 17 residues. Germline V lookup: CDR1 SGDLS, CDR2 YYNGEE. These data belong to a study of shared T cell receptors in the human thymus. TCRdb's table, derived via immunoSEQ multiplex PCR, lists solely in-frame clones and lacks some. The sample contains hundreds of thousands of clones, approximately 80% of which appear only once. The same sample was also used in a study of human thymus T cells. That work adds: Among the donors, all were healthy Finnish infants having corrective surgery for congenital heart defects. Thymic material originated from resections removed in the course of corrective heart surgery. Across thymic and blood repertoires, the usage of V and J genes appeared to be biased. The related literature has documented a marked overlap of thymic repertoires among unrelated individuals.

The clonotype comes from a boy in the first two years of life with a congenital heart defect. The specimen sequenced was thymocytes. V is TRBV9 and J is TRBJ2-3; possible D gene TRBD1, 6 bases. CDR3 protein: CASSVGGQDASTDTQYF. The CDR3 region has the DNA TGTGCCAGCAGCGTAGGGGGGCAGGATGCCAGCACAGATACGCAGTATTTT.